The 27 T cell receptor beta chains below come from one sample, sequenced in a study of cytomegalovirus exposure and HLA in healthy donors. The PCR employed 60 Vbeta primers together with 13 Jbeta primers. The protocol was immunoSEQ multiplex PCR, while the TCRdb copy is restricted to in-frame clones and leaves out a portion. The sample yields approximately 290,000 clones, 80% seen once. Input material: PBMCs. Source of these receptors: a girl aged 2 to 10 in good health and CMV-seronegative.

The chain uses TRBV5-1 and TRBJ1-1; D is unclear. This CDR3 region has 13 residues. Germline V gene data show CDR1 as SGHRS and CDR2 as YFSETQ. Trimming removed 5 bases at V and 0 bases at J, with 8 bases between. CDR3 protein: CASRGQLNTEAFF. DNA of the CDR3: TGCGCCAGCAGGGGCCAGCTGAACACTGAAGCTTTCTTT.

The CDR3 DNA sequence: TGCGCCAGCAGACAGGGTACAGGGGTGGTTACTGATACGCAGTATTTT. Translating gives CASRQGTGVVTDTQYF. The rearrangement uses TRBV5-1 and TRBJ2-3, with 7 positions matching TRBD1. Germline CDR1 is SGHRS and CDR2 is YFSETQ. The CDR3 has 16 residues. Trimming cost V 5 bases and J 6 bases; bases outside gene matches: 15. Variable domain in full (rest from reference TRBV5-1 and TRBJ2-3): KAGVTQTPRYLIKTRGQQVTLSCSPISGHRSVSWYQQTPGQGLQFLFEYFSETQRNKGNFPGRFSGRQFSNSRSEMNVSTLELGDSALYLCASRQGTGVVTDTQYFGPGTRLTVL.

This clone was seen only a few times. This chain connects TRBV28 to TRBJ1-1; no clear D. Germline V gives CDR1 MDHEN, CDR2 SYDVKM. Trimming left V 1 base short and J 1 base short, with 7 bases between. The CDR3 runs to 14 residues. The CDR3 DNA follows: TGTGCCAGCAGTTTATCCCGAGCGAACACTGAAGCTTTCTTT. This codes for CASSLSRANTEAFF.

The CDR3: CASSVDPLPETEAFF. In nucleotides, the CDR3 is TGTGCCAGCAGCGTAGATCCTCTTCCGGAGACTGAAGCTTTCTTT. This chain joins TRBV9 and TRBJ1-1; D ambiguous. This CDR3 has 15 amino acids. Germline V lookup: CDR1 SGDLS, CDR2 YYNGEE. Deletions cut 0 bases from V and 5 bases from J, with 14 bases between.

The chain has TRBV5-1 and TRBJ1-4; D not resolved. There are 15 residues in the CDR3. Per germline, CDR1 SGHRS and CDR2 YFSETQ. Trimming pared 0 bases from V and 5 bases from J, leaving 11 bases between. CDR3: CASSLEPAKNEKLFF. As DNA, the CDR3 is TGCGCCAGCAGCTTGGAGCCAGCGAAAAATGAAAAACTGTTTTTT.

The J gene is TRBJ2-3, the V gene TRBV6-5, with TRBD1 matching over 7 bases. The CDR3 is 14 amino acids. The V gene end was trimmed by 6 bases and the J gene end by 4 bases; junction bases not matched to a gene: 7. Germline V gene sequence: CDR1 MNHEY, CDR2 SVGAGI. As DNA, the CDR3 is TGTGCCAGCAGACAACTAGGGGGCCCAGATACGCAGTATTTT. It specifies CASRQLGGPDTQYF.

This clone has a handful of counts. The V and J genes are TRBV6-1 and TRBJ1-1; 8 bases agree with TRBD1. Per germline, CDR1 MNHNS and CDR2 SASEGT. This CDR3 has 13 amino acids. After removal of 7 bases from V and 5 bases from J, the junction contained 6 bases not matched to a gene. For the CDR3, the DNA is TGTGCCAGCATAATTAACAGGGGGACTGAAGCTTTCTTT. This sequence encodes CASIINRGTEAFF.

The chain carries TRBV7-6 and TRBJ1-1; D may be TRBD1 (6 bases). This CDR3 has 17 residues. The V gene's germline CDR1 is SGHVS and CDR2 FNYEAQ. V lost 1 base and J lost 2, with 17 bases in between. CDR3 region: CASSLVKERGGNTEAFF. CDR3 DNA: TGTGCCAGCAGCTTAGTAAAGGAGAGAGGGGGAAACACTGAAGCTTTCTTT.

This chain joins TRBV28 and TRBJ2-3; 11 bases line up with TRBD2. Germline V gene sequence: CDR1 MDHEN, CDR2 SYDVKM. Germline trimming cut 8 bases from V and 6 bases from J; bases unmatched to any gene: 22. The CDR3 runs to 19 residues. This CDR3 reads CASSSPPFSGRAVHDTQYF. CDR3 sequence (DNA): TGTGCCAGCTCTTCCCCCCCCTTTAGCGGGAGGGCCGTTCACGATACGCAGTATTTT.

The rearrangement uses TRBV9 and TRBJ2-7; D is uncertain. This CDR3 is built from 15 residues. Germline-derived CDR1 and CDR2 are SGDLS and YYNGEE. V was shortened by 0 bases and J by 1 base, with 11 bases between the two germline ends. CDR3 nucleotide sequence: TGTGCCAGCAGCGTAGCCGCATCACTATCCTACGAGCAGTACTTC. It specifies CASSVAASLSYEQYF.

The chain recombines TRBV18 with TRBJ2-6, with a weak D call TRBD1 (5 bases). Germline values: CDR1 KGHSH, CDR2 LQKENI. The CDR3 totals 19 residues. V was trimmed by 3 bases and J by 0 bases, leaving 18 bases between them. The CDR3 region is CASSPRTSHMHSGANVLTF. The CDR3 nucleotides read TGTGCCAGCTCACCCAGGACATCTCACATGCACTCTGGGGCCAACGTCCTGACTTTC.

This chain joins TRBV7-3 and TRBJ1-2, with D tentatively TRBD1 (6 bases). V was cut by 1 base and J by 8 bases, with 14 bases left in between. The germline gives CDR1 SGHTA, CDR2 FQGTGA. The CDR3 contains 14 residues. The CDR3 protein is CASSLREQGVGYTF. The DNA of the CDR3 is TGTGCCAGCAGCTTAAGGGAACAGGGTGTAGGCTACACCTTC. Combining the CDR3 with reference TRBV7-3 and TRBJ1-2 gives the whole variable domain GAGVSQTPSNKVTEKGKYVELRCDPISGHTALYWYRQSLGQGPEFLIYFQGTGAADDSGLPNDRFFAVRPEGSVSTLKIQRTERGDSAVYLCASSLREQGVGYTFGSGTRLTVV.

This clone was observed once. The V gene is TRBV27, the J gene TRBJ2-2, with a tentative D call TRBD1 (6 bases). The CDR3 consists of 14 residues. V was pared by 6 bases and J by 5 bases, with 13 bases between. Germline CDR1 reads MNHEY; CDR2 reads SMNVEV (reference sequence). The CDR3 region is CASRTLQGTGELFF. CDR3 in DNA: TGTGCCAGCAGAACCCTTCAGGGGACCGGGGAGCTGTTTTTT.

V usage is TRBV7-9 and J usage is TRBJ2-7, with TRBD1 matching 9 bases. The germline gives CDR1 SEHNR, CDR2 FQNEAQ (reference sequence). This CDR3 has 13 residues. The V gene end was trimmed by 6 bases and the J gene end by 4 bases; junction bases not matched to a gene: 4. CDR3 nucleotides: TGTGCCAGCAGGCACGACAGGGGGTACGAGCAGTACTTC. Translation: CASRHDRGYEQYF.

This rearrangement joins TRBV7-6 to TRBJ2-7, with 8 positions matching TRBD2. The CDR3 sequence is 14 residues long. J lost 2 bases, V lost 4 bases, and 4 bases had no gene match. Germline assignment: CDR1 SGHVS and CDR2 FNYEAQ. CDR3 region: CASSSGGFPYEQYF. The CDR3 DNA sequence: TGTGCCAGCAGCTCGGGGGGGTTCCCCTACGAGCAGTACTTC.

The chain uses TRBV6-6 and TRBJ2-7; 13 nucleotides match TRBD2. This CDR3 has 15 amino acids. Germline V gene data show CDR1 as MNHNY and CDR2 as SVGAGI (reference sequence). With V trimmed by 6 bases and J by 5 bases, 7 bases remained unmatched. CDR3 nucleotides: TGTGCCAGCAGCCTTAGACTAGCGGGAGGCCACGAGCAGTACTTC. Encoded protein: CASSLRLAGGHEQYF.

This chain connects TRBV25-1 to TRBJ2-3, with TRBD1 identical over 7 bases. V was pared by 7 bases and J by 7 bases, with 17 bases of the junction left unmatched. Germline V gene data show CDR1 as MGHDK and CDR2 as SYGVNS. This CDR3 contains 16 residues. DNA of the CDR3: TGTGCCAGCATAAGTTCATCCGGACAGGATAAGAATACGCAGTATTTT. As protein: CASISSSGQDKNTQYF.

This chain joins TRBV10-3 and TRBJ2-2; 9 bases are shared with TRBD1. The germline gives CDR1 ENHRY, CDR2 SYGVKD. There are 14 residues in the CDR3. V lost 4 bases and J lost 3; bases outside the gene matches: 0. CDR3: CAISGTGDTGELFF. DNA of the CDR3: TGTGCCATCAGTGGGACAGGGGACACCGGGGAGCTGTTTTTT.

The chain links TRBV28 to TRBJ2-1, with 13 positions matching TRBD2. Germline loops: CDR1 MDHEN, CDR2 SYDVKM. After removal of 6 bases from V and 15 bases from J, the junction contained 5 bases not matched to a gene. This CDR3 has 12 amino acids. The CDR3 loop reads CASSGLAGARFF. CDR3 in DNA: TGTGCCAGCAGCGGACTAGCGGGGGCCAGGTTCTTC. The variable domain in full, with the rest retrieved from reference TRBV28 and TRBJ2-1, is DVKVTQSSRYLVKRTGEKVFLECVQDMDHENMFWYRQDPGLGLRLIYFSYDVKMKEKGDIPEGYSVSREKKERFSLILESASTNQTSMYLCASSGLAGARFFGPGTRLTVL.

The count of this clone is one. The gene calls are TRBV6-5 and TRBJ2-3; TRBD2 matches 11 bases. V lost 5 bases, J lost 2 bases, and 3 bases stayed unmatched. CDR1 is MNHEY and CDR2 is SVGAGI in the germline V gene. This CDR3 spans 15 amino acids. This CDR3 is CASSKLAGVTDTQYF. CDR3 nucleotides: TGTGCCAGCAGTAAACTAGCGGGAGTCACAGATACGCAGTATTTT.

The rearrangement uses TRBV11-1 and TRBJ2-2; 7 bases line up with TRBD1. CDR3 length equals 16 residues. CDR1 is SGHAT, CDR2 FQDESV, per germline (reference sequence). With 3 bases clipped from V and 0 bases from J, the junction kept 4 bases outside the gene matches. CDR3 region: CASSFGQGANTGELFF. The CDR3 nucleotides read TGTGCCAGCAGCTTTGGCCAGGGGGCGAACACCGGGGAGCTGTTTTTT.

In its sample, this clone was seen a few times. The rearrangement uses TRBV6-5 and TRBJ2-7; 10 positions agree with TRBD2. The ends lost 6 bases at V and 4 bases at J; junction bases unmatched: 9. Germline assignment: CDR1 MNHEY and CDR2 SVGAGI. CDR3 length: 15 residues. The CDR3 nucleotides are TGTGCCAGCAGCGAATTAAGCGGGGGGGCTTACGAGCAGTACTTC. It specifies CASSELSGGAYEQYF.

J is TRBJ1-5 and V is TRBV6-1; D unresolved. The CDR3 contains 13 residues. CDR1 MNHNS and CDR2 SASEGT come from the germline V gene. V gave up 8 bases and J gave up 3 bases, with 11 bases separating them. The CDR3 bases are TGTGCCAGCGGTCGGGATTACAATCAGCCCCAGCATTTT. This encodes CASGRDYNQPQHF.

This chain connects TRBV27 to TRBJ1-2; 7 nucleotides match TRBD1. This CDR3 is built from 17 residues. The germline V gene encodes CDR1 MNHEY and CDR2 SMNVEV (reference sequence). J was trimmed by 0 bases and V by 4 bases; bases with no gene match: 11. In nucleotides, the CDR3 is TGTGCCAGCAGTTCGAAGGTCGGGACAGCTACTAACTATGGCTACACCTTC. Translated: CASSSKVGTATNYGYTF.

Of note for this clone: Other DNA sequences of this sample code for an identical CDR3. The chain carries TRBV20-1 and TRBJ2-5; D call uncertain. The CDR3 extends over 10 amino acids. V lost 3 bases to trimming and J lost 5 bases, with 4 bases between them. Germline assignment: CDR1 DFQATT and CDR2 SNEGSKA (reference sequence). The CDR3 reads CSAREETQYF. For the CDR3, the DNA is TGCAGTGCTAGGGAGGAGACCCAGTACTTC.

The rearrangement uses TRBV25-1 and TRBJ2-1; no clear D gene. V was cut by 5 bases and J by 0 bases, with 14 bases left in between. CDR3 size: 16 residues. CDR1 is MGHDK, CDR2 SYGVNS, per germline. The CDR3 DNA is TGTGCCAGCAGTAGTGATTCACTGAGCTCCTACAATGAGCAGTTCTTC. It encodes CASSSDSLSSYNEQFF.

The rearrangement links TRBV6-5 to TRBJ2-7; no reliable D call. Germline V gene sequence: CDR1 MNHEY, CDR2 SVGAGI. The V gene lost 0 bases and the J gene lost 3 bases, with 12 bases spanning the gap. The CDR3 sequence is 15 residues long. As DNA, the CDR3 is TGTGCCAGCAGTTACTCGAGCCTAGTCCTCTACGAGCAGTACTTC. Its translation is CASSYSSLVLYEQYF.